This T cell receptor beta chain emerged from a study of Ad26.COV2.S vaccination and SARS-CoV-2 variants. Study background: The trial was COV1001 and the donor's arm was Ad26.COV2.S. The authors gave Ad26.COV2.S intramuscularly, either once or twice 56 days apart.

With 4 bases clipped from V and 2 bases from J, the junction kept 14 bases outside the gene matches. The CDR3 has 18 residues. Germline V gene lookup returns CDR1 SGDLS and CDR2 YYNGEE. Treatment denoted: about 20 received Ad26.COV2.S at low or high dose, single or two shots; roughly five received placebo; per-sample allocation not given. Sampling was done on day 63 after the first vaccine or placebo injection. Ad26.COV2.S expressed prefusion-stabilized spike from the original Wuhan strain. Study findings and constraints: Post-vaccination breadth of spike-specific CD8+ and CD4+ T cell responses was reportedly substantial.

Libraries were prepared by immunoSEQ multiplex PCR; TCRdb keeps only in-frame clonotypes and omits some of them. The sample has some 350,000 clones; 85% are singletons. The count of this clone is one. Its cognate antigen is unknown. The input for sequencing was peripheral blood, taken in a trial of Ad26.COV2.S vaccine versus placebo. The clonotype was recovered from a person between 18 and 59 years old who received the Ad26.COV2.S COVID-19 vaccine or a placebo. The chain carries TRBV9 and TRBJ2-2; the match to TRBD1 covers 7 bases. The CDR3 coding sequence is TGTGCCAGCAGCACCCCGTTAAGGGGGCTTACCAACACCGGGGAGCTGTTTTTT. Translating gives CASSTPLRGLTNTGELFF. Full variable domain (rest looked up from reference TRBV9 and TRBJ2-2): DSGVTQTPKHLITATGQRVTLRCSPRSGDLSVYWYQQSLDQGLQFLIQYYNGEERAKGNILERFSAQQFPDLHSELNLSSLELGDSALYFCASSTPLRGLTNTGELFFGEGSRLTVL.